Shown below are 3 T cell receptor beta chains from a single sample sequenced in a study of tumor-infiltrating lymphocytes in primary liver carcinoma. From 500 to 600 ng of total RNA, TCR beta-specific cDNA was reverse-transcribed using a constant-region primer. Nested multiplex PCR, run for three rounds with slightly modified ARM-PCR, yielded TCR beta libraries. TRBV1-TRBV30 forward primers paired with a C-beta reverse primer drove the first two PCR rounds, around 9 cycles each. TCRdb ran MiXCR on the multiplex PCR reads and lists one entry per CDR3 protein. The table includes under 200,000 distinct CDR3 sequences, less than 70% detected once. Researchers drew blood RNA from unsorted whole blood and extracted germline DNA as well. The sequenced material came from peripheral blood. These receptors originate from a woman aged 60-75 years with primary liver carcinoma and hepatitis B virus infection.

This clonotype was seen ten or more times. J is TRBJ2-1 and V is TRBV6-1; TRBD1 matches at 7 bases. From germline, CDR1 is MNHNS and CDR2 SASEGT. The CDR3 totals 13 residues. The V segment lost 10 bases and the J segment 3 bases; nucleotides outside the gene matches: 6. The CDR3 region has the DNA TGTGCCACCCTCGGACAGGACTACAATGAGCAGTTCTTC. Its protein is CATLGQDYNEQFF.

In regard to this clonotype: A much bigger clone sits one base away, suggesting this may be a read error. This chain connects TRBV14 to TRBJ1-1; D not resolved. Looked up from germline, CDR1 is SGHDN and CDR2 is FVKESK. This CDR3 region has 13 residues. The CDR3 here is CASRVAPNTETFF. In DNA form, the CDR3 reads TGTGCCAGCCGAGTGGCCCCGAACACTGAAACTTTCTTT.

This clonotype was recorded many times. The chain recombines TRBV12-5 with TRBJ2-1; D is possibly TRBD2 (6 bases). Trimming removed 2 bases at V and 6 bases at J, with 20 bases between. The germline V gene has CDR1 LGHNT and CDR2 FRNRAP. The CDR3 totals 17 residues. CDR3 in amino acids: CASGLRFRERNPNEQFF. In DNA form, the CDR3 reads TGTGCTAGTGGTTTGAGATTCCGGGAGAGAAATCCCAATGAGCAGTTCTTC.